The 8 T cell receptor beta chains below come from one sample, sequenced in a study of vaccination effects on CD4 cells after COVID-19. Peptide-pool stimulation followed by sequencing identified expanded antigen-specific CD4+ clonotypes in the ViraFEST assay. With more than 9 days of culture completed, CD4+ T cells were isolated. Absence of prior SARS-CoV-2 infection characterized the vaccine recipients, who showed negative nucleocapsid antibodies. Antigen specificity for these receptors is unknown. The assay was immunoSEQ multiplex PCR, and TCRdb's table has in-frame clones only and misses some. This sample has more than 40,000 clones, with under 70% found just once. Sequencing used CD4+ T cells from PBMCs cultured with HCoV-OC43 spike peptides, obtained before COVID-19 vaccination. Indicated subset: HCoV-OC43 spike overlapping peptide pool stimulation. The source of these receptors is a human donor who received a COVID-19 vaccine.

V and J are TRBV25-1 and TRBJ1-2, with 7 positions matching TRBD1. This CDR3 has 13 residues. Germline-derived CDR1 and CDR2 are MGHDK and SYGVNS. Trimming removed 6 bases from V and 4 bases from J; junction bases left unmatched: 5. CDR3 sequence (DNA): TGTGCCAGCAGCTCGACAGGGAGCTATGGCTACACCTTC. Translated: CASSSTGSYGYTF.

Comment on this clone: Other nucleotide sequences from this sample produce the same CDR3. The chain employs TRBV6-2 or TRBV6-3 and TRBJ1-2; D might be TRBD1 (5 bases). This CDR3 is built from 14 residues. V was shortened by 2 bases and J by 4 bases, with 11 bases between the two germline ends. Per germline, CDR1 MNHEY and CDR2 SVGEGT. This CDR3 reads CASSYDSSFYGYTF. DNA for the CDR3: TGTGCCAGCAGTTACGACAGTAGCTTCTATGGCTACACCTTC.

This chain links TRBV19 with TRBJ2-7, with a weak D call TRBD1 (5 bases). Trimming removed 0 bases from V and 2 bases from J, with 11 bases in between. The CDR3 is 15 residues long. Germline loops: CDR1 LNHDA, CDR2 SQIVND (reference sequence). CDR3 DNA: TGTGCCAGTAGTATAGAGCACAGGTCAACCTACGAGCAGTACTTC. Protein product: CASSIEHRSTYEQYF.

This clone was seen more than once but under ten times. The genes are TRBV3-1 (or the pseudogene TRBV3-2) and TRBJ1-4, with D possibly being TRBD1 (6 bases). The ends were cut back, 8 bases at V and 5 bases at J, with 18 bases in the middle. The germline V gene has CDR1 LGHDT and CDR2 YNNKEL (reference sequence). CDR3 length: 15 residues. In DNA form, the CDR3 reads TGTGCCAGCTCATCGACAGGCCGGAGGAATGAAAAACTGTTTTTT. It yields the protein CASSSTGRRNEKLFF.

V usage is TRBV6-5 and J usage is TRBJ1-1, with D unclear. Trimming cost V 0 bases and J 3 bases, with 8 bases left between them. The germline V gene has CDR1 MNHEY and CDR2 SVGAGI. The length of the CDR3 is 14 residues. The CDR3 protein is CASSYSQRYTEAFF. The CDR3 bases are TGTGCCAGCAGTTACTCGCAGAGGTACACTGAAGCTTTCTTT.

The chain uses TRBV6-5 and TRBJ2-7, with 8 bases aligning to TRBD2. The CDR3 has 14 amino acids. V shed 5 bases, J shed 6 bases, and the junction held 9 bases outside the gene matches. From germline, CDR1 is MNHEY and CDR2 SVGAGI. The CDR3: CASSQTGTSSEQYF. The DNA for the CDR3 is TGTGCCAGCAGTCAGACCGGGACTAGTTCCGAGCAGTACTTC.

The gene calls are TRBV10-3 and TRBJ1-1; D is unclear. Germline assignment: CDR1 ENHRY and CDR2 SYGVKD. The V end lost 0 bases, the J end lost 3 bases, and 11 bases lay between the germline ends. The CDR3 has 15 amino acids. CDR3 region: CAISESFRVDTEAFF. In DNA form, the CDR3 reads TGTGCCATCAGTGAGTCATTTCGGGTGGACACTGAAGCTTTCTTT.

The V and J genes are TRBV5-1 and TRBJ2-1; D is uncertain. This CDR3 contains 12 residues. Germline V CDR1 and CDR2: SGHRS, YFSETQ. V was cut by 4 bases and J by 6 bases, with 8 bases left in between. CDR3 sequence: CASSAPSNEQFF. CDR3 DNA: TGCGCCAGCAGCGCCCCCAGCAATGAGCAGTTCTTC.